The entry below gives a single T cell receptor beta chain sequence along with its context. This sample was included in a study of blood T cell repertoires in COVID-19. About the research overall: From the United States, Italy and Spain came samples of acute and convalescent COVID-19.

The CDR3 is made up of 17 amino acids. Germline assignment: CDR1 LNHDA and CDR2 SQIVND (reference sequence). The V end was cut by 9 bases, the J end by 0 bases, with 21 bases between. Only in-frame clones appear in the TCRdb table, and some are missing; sequencing was by immunoSEQ multiplex PCR. The sample carries 100,000 to 150,000 clones, just under 85% recorded once. The TCR sequence derives from a woman aged 45-65 years with acute or convalescent COVID-19. The J gene is TRBJ1-5, the V gene TRBV19; TRBD1 is a possible D gene (6 bases). The sample taken for sequencing was peripheral blood. In DNA form, the CDR3 reads TGTGCCAGCCTCGAAAGGGGGGGGCTCTATAGCAATCAGCCCCAGCATTTT. Translation: CASLERGGLYSNQPQHF.